The clone carrying this T cell receptor beta chain was seen only a few times. The CDR3 runs 15 residues. The germline V gene encodes CDR1 MDHEN and CDR2 SYDVKM. Trimming took off 4 bases at V and 3 bases at J, with 15 bases between the two ends. The sample is drawn from a study of shared T cell receptors in the human thymus. The table came from immunoSEQ multiplex PCR; TCRdb's copy has only in-frame clones and leaves some out. The profile shows hundreds of thousands of clones, 95% of them singletons. The sequence derives from a human donor. V usage is TRBV28 and J usage is TRBJ1-1; D may be TRBD1 (5 bases). What was sequenced was thymocytes. The CDR3 protein is CASSSPDVRDTEAFF. CDR3 nucleotide sequence: TGTGCCAGCAGTTCTCCCGACGTCAGGGACACTGAAGCTTTCTTT.